This T cell receptor beta chain was sequenced during a study of shared clonotypes between healthy human individuals (dated by TCRdb to the early 2020s). With respect to the entire study: The cohort comprised two women and a few men aged 18 to 49 years. Different laboratories and diverse techniques were used to prepare libraries and sequence TCR repertoires, to increase sequencing depth and limit assay-specific biases. Blood TCR repertoires of a handful of healthy adults were deeply sequenced to estimate repertoire size and the extent of clonotype sharing between individuals. For each donor, three plates each were used for CD4 naive and CD4 memory, two plates were used for CD8 naive, and one plate was used for CD8 memory. Per donor, leukapheresis produced somewhere between about 0.9 and 9.5 billion PBMCs. Overall study outcomes, separate from this receptor: Pairwise subsampling indicated that sequencing depth was expected to affect the degree of clonotype sharing among donors. Clonotypes shared by all four sorted-subset donors showed higher generation probabilities than non-shared clonotypes. Because the study included only a small number of donors, the genetic and exposure-history diversity represented was limited. Sharing across a few donors was observed for about 5% of naive CD4, 3% to 3.5% of naive CD8, 2% to 2.5% of memory CD4, and less than 0.45% of memory CD8 clonotypes. Sampling was restricted to blood, and TCR repertoires in tissues likely differ from the TCR repertoires found in blood. Even with the large sequencing depth, rarefaction of the sorted-subset datasets indicated that sequencing was incomplete. Naive subsets generally had larger estimated clonotype richness than memory subsets did.

Using the deep immunoSEQ assay, multiplex PCR amplified TCR CDR3 regions from genomic DNA. Extracted genomic DNA from each cell subset was spread evenly across all wells of several immunoSEQ 96-well plates, with each plate serving as a replicate. For sorted subsets, each replicate PCR was loaded with around 200 ng genomic DNA, equivalent to 32,000 or so T cell genomes. Purified libraries were measured with a Qubit 3.0 fluorometer, size-checked on a Bioanalyzer 2100, and measured again with the KAPA Library Quantification kit. Every immunoSEQ 96-well plate was sequenced on a dedicated single-read 150-cycle Illumina NextSeq 550 flow cell. As for the original processing: Because the immunoSEQ output held only junctional sequences and lacked quality scores, the filtering could not match the filtering applied to full-length reads. To assign V/J genes and CDR3, sequences were annotated against IMGT germline references using PyIR, a Python wrapper for IgBLAST v1.9. Any read was removed if the V/J assignment was weak (E-value above 1e-6), the CDR3 was missing, or the read contained stop codons, out-of-frame junctions, or ambiguous translated residues. V3J clonotypes were defined by identical inferred V gene, J gene, and CDR3 amino acid sequence. To compute the percentage overlap between repertoires, the number of shared unique clonotypes was divided by the size of the smaller repertoire. Richness of each repertoire was evaluated using RTK rarefaction, the Chao1 estimator, and Recon v2.1 estimates of unobserved clonotypes. For all TCRbeta clonotypes obtained by the gDNA method from a few donors, generation probabilities were computed with OLGA. TCRdb stores this immuneACCESS table with in-frame sequences only. Part of the clones is absent; in the studies checked, under half of the shortfall reflects unresolved V genes, and no reason is known for the rest. Clone size and the V and J calls come from that table; the DNA yielded D and trimming. For this sample the table gives some 1.5 million clones, of which 95% to 99% were detected only once. The ten largest clones represent around 0.47% of the sample.

The CDR3 runs 14 residues from the cysteine to the phenylalanine. The retained sequence is limited to the CDR3, 42 bases, with the frame set at the first base. Sequences SSHAT (CDR1) and FNYEAQ (CDR2) are obtained from the germline V gene (reference sequence). The donors were healthy, HIV-negative adults who had no recently reported acute infections or vaccinations. Every donor was a Caucasian adult residing in Nashville, Tennessee, USA. CD4+ T cells were enriched by magnetic negative selection; naive cells were then positively selected on CD45RA, and the negative fraction formed the memory subset. Blood was collected by leukapheresis, and PBMCs were isolated by Ficoll-Histopaque density gradient centrifugation and then cryopreserved in liquid nitrogen vapor phase. Analytical flow cytometry was used to check the purity and quantity of each magnetically sorted T cell population. Each sorted fraction had its genomic DNA isolated and then quantified by UV absorbance on a Nanodrop 2000c.

Concerning this clone itself: Its antigen remains undetermined. Compared with germline, one end of the junction differs, possibly owing to a read error.

Recombination joined TRBV7-7 with TRBJ2-5, and perhaps TRBD2 as D gene, on 5 matching bases. This TCR was sampled from a man younger than 40 in good health. Material: naive CD4+ T cells sorted from blood. Explained via the paper, the cell subset or site label denotes: CD45RA+ positively selected. The DNA is as follows: TGTGCTAGCAGCTCGGACGGGGTCCAAGAGACCCAGTACTTC. The resulting protein is CASSSDGVQETQYF.